The clone carrying this TCR beta chain was seen only once. These data are taken from a study of shared clonotypes between healthy human individuals. The CDR3 spans 14 residues. V was pared by 5 bases and J by 3 bases, with 14 bases between. Germline V CDR1 and CDR2: SGHVS, FNYEAQ. Sequenced by immunoSEQ multiplex PCR; TCRdb stores in-frame clones only, minus some. The repertoire holds over a million clones, roughly 96% seen once, with about 1% in the top ten. The chain has TRBV7-6 and TRBJ2-7; D uncertain. The sample was naive CD4+ T cells sorted from blood. The subset is: CD45RA+ positively selected. The TCR originated in a man aged 30 to 39 in good health. CDR3 nucleotide sequence: TGTGCCAGCAGCGCCCCCTATAGCAGCTACGAGCAGTACTTC. Protein product: CASSAPYSSYEQYF.